This entry lists 8 T cell receptor beta chains sequenced from one sample in a study of cytomegalovirus exposure and HLA in healthy donors. Primers: 60 Vbeta forward and 13 Jbeta reverse. Assay: immunoSEQ multiplex PCR; the TCRdb copy retains only in-frame clones and omits some. The data hold roughly 180,000 clones, with around 80% observed a single time. Source material: PBMCs. The receptors come from a woman in her fifties or sixties in good health and CMV-seropositive.

In regard to this clone: Different DNA sequences within this sample yield the same CDR3. J is TRBJ2-3 and V is TRBV5-1; TRBD2 agrees at 8 bases. This CDR3 has 16 amino acids. Looked up from germline, CDR1 is SGHRS and CDR2 is YFSETQ. V dropped 0 bases and J dropped 5; count of bases not matched to a gene: 8. In nucleotides, the CDR3 is TGCGCCAGCAGCTTGGCCCCGACGGGGGGGCAAGATACGCAGTATTTT. As protein: CASSLAPTGGQDTQYF. The full variable domain, with the rest looked up from reference TRBV5-1 and TRBJ2-3, is KAGVTQTPRYLIKTRGQQVTLSCSPISGHRSVSWYQQTPGQGLQFLFEYFSETQRNKGNFPGRFSGRQFSNSRSEMNVSTLELGDSALYLCASSLAPTGGQDTQYFGPGTRLTVL.

The V gene is TRBV28, the J gene TRBJ2-6; D is possibly TRBD1 (5 bases). V lost 5 bases and J lost 2, with 7 bases in between. In germline, CDR1 is MDHEN, CDR2 SYDVKM. The CDR3 loop spans 14 amino acids. Here the CDR3 DNA reads TGTGCCAGCAGTCCAGGGACTGGGGCCAACGTCCTGACTTTC. Protein product: CASSPGTGANVLTF.

The genes are TRBV18 and TRBJ2-5; 8 bases agree with TRBD1. V shed 6 bases and J 0 bases; nucleotides not matched to a gene: 6. This CDR3 comprises 15 residues. CDR1 and CDR2 from the germline V gene are KGHSH and LQKENI. The CDR3 sequence is CASSSRQGYQETQYF. The CDR3 region has the DNA TGTGCCAGCTCCTCGCGACAGGGGTACCAAGAGACCCAGTACTTC.

The J gene is TRBJ2-2, the V gene TRBV19; possibly TRBD1 for D (5 bases). The CDR3 contains 16 residues. Trimming stripped 7 bases from V and 1 base from J, with 16 bases between. Looked up from germline, CDR1 is LNHDA and CDR2 is SQIVND (reference sequence). The chain's CDR3 is CASTPMGRVNTGELFF. The DNA for the CDR3 is TGTGCCAGTACCCCTATGGGCAGGGTGAACACCGGGGAGCTGTTTTTT.

The gene calls are TRBV6-1 and TRBJ2-1; 11 bases fit TRBD2. CDR3 length equals 16 residues. Germline assignment: CDR1 MNHNS and CDR2 SASEGT. Trimming took 4 bases from V and 4 from J; bases not matched to a gene: 6. DNA of the CDR3: TGTGCCAGCAGTGGGTACGGGACTAGCGGATACAATGAGCAGTTCTTC. Amino acids: CASSGYGTSGYNEQFF.

The gene calls are TRBV9 and TRBJ2-7; D perhaps matches TRBD1 (6 bases). The CDR3 contains 15 residues. The germline CDR1 and CDR2 sequences are SGDLS and YYNGEE. V lost 3 bases and J 4 bases, leaving 17 bases between the germline ends. This CDR3 reads CASSGGQSGEYEQYF. As DNA, the CDR3 is TGTGCCAGCAGCGGAGGACAGAGTGGAGAATACGAGCAGTACTTC.

V is TRBV30 and J is TRBJ1-2; 9 bases align to TRBD1. V trimming: 4 bases; J trimming: 8 bases; junction bases outside the gene matches: 8. The CDR3 has 13 amino acids. From germline, CDR1 is GTSNPN and CDR2 SVGIG (reference sequence). The DNA for the CDR3 is TGTGCCTGGAATATGGACAGGGGCCGAGGCTACACCTTC. Protein: CAWNMDRGRGYTF.

The table lists this clone with a count of one. The CDR3 spells CASRDRDITNSPLHF. The CDR3 nucleotides are TGTGCCAGTAGGGACCGGGACATAACAAATTCACCCCTCCACTTT. The rearrangement joins TRBV19 to TRBJ1-6, with a weak D call TRBD1 (6 bases). CDR1 LNHDA and CDR2 SQIVND come from the germline V gene (reference sequence). V was shortened by 6 bases and J by 7 bases, with 16 bases between the two germline ends. This CDR3 is built from 15 residues.